These 25 T cell receptor beta chains came from one sample sequenced in a study of cytomegalovirus exposure and HLA in healthy donors. Vbeta (60) and Jbeta (13) primers were used in the PCR. The repertoire was sequenced with immunoSEQ multiplex PCR; TCRdb's copy has only in-frame clones and lacks some. In the table there are about 61,000 clones, 89% of which are singletons. The sequenced material came from PBMCs. The receptor set was obtained from a man under 40 in good health and CMV-seropositive.

This sequence joins TRBV11-3 and TRBJ2-1; the match to TRBD2 covers 7 bases. The length of the CDR3 is 15 residues. CDR1 and CDR2 from the germline V gene are SGHNT and YENEEA. V gave up 1 base and J gave up 2 bases; unmatched junction bases: 2. CDR3 loop: CASSLGAGAYNEQFF. The CDR3, as DNA: TGTGCCAGCAGCTTAGGGGCGGGAGCCTACAATGAGCAGTTCTTC.

The chain employs TRBV19 and TRBJ1-1; TRBD1 is a possible D gene (6 bases). V lost 3 bases and J 3 bases, leaving 11 bases between the germline ends. CDR3 length: 14 amino acids. Germline V lookup: CDR1 LNHDA, CDR2 SQIVND (reference sequence). CDR3 amino acids: CASSIGGRHTEAFF. DNA of the CDR3: TGTGCCAGTAGTATCGGGGGGCGGCACACTGAAGCTTTCTTT.

The sample holds a few counts of this clone. This chain connects TRBV5-3 to TRBJ1-4; D may be TRBD1 (6 bases). TRBV5-3 is sorted into the ORF group, with uncertain function. V was trimmed by 0 bases and J by 3 bases, leaving 12 bases between them. The CDR3 consists of 16 residues. CDR3 DNA: TGTGCCAGAAGCTTGGCAGTACAGGGCCCTAATGAAAAACTGTTTTTT. This translates into CARSLAVQGPNEKLFF.

The chain recombines TRBV28 with TRBJ2-3; 9 bases are a match to TRBD2. V was clipped by 3 bases and J by 0 bases; unmatched bases: 4. Germline-derived CDR1 and CDR2 are MDHEN and SYDVKM. The CDR3 extends over 16 amino acids. The CDR3: CASSFIAGVSTDTQYF. Here the CDR3 DNA reads TGTGCCAGCAGTTTTATAGCGGGAGTGAGCACAGATACGCAGTATTTT.

This clone was counted once. This chain connects TRBV11-2 to TRBJ1-3; D call uncertain. Trimming removed 0 bases from V and 0 bases from J, with 12 bases in between. The CDR3 is made up of 17 amino acids. The V gene's germline CDR1 is SGHAT and CDR2 FQNNGV. The CDR3 loop reads CASSLDPAGTSGNTIYF. DNA for the CDR3: TGTGCCAGCAGCTTAGACCCCGCGGGCACCTCTGGAAACACCATATATTTT.

The CDR3 is CASSLGRGQETQYF. The DNA for the CDR3 is TGTGCCAGCAGCTTGGGCAGGGGCCAAGAGACCCAGTACTTC. The J gene is TRBJ2-5, the V gene TRBV7-9, with D perhaps matching TRBD1 (6 bases). This CDR3 is 14 amino acids long. Germline CDR1 is SEHNR and CDR2 is FQNEAQ (reference sequence). Trimming stripped 3 bases from V and 1 base from J, with 9 bases between.

J is TRBJ1-2 and V is TRBV19, with 8 bases matching TRBD1. Germline trimming cut 6 bases from V and 0 bases from J; bases unmatched to any gene: 6. The CDR3 extends over 15 amino acids. Germline V CDR1 and CDR2: LNHDA, SQIVND (reference sequence). CDR3: CASRPPDRANYGYTF. Here the CDR3 DNA reads TGTGCCAGTAGGCCCCCGGACAGGGCTAACTATGGCTACACCTTC.

V gene TRBV10-1 combines with J gene TRBJ2-3; 8 nucleotides agree with TRBD2. The V gene end was trimmed by 3 bases and the J gene end by 4 bases; junction bases not matched to a gene: 6. The CDR3 length is 15 residues. Germline CDR1 and CDR2: WNHNN and SYGVQD (reference sequence). In DNA, the CDR3 is TGCGCCAGCAGTGAAATAGCGGGAAGGTCAGATACGCAGTATTTT. This sequence encodes CASSEIAGRSDTQYF.

This sequence joins TRBV2 and TRBJ2-7; 9 nucleotides align to TRBD1. Per the germline V gene, CDR1 is SNHLY and CDR2 is FYNNEI. The CDR3 is 14 residues long. Trimming cost V 6 bases and J 6 bases; bases outside gene matches: 9. The CDR3 is CASSSGTGIFEQYF. CDR3 bases: TGTGCCAGCAGCTCCGGGACAGGGATATTCGAGCAGTACTTC.

This clone was counted once. The J gene is TRBJ2-7, the V gene TRBV29-1; 10 positions agree with TRBD1. This CDR3 comprises 14 residues. V was pared by 1 base and J by 1 base, with 1 base of the junction left unmatched. The V gene's germline CDR1 is SQVTM and CDR2 ANQGSEA. CDR3 protein: CSVEGGQGSYEQYF. The CDR3 DNA follows: TGCAGCGTTGAAGGGGGACAGGGGTCCTACGAGCAGTACTTC.

The V and J genes are TRBV7-9 and TRBJ1-1; D is undetermined. Deletions cut 7 bases from V and 6 bases from J, with 9 bases between. Germline V gives CDR1 SEHNR, CDR2 FQNEAQ (reference sequence). The CDR3 has 11 amino acids. The CDR3 sequence is CASTDGAEAFF. In nucleotides, the CDR3 is TGTGCCAGCACCGACGGGGCTGAAGCTTTCTTT.

This rearrangement joins TRBV4-1 to TRBJ2-3; 12 nucleotides agree with TRBD1. Trimming at V came to 5 bases and at J to 5 bases, leaving 8 bases not matched to a gene. The CDR3 is 16 residues long. CDR1 is MGHRA, CDR2 YSYEKL, per germline. CDR3 sequence: CASSGRDRGLGDTQYF. As DNA, the CDR3 is TGCGCCAGCAGCGGCCGGGACAGGGGGCTTGGAGATACGCAGTATTTT.

V gene TRBV5-1 combines with J gene TRBJ2-7; D might be TRBD1 (5 bases). The CDR3 is 14 residues long. CDR1 and CDR2 from the germline V gene are SGHRS and YFSETQ. Trimming removed 3 bases from V and 2 bases from J, with 12 bases in between. The DNA for the CDR3 is TGCGCCAGCAGCTCCAGGGCTGAGGCCTACGAGCAGTACTTC. Its protein product is CASSSRAEAYEQYF. Variable domain in full (rest from reference TRBV5-1 and TRBJ2-7): KAGVTQTPRYLIKTRGQQVTLSCSPISGHRSVSWYQQTPGQGLQFLFEYFSETQRNKGNFPGRFSGRQFSNSRSEMNVSTLELGDSALYLCASSSRAEAYEQYFGPGTRLTVT.

The V and J genes are TRBV6-5 and TRBJ2-5; TRBD2 matches 14 bases. With 1 base clipped from V and 5 bases from J, the junction kept 0 bases outside the gene matches. The CDR3 is made up of 15 amino acids. In germline, CDR1 is MNHEY, CDR2 SVGAGI. This CDR3 reads CASSYWTSGGETQYF. CDR3 sequence (DNA): TGTGCCAGCAGTTACTGGACTAGCGGGGGGGAGACCCAGTACTTC.

The V and J genes are TRBV10-3 and TRBJ2-1; TRBD1 matches 8 bases. The CDR3 is made up of 15 amino acids. Trimming cost V 2 bases and J 4 bases; bases outside gene matches: 4. CDR1 and CDR2 (germline): ENHRY, SYGVKD. DNA of the CDR3: TGTGCCATCAGTGAGCCGGGACAGGCGTACAATGAGCAGTTCTTC. It encodes CAISEPGQAYNEQFF.

This clone has only a few counts. CDR3 bases: TGTGCCAGCAGTTCTACAGGGATGAACACTGAAGCTTTCTTT. Its translation is CASSSTGMNTEAFF. The genes are TRBV2 and TRBJ1-1, with D possibly matching TRBD1 (6 bases). Per the germline V gene, CDR1 is SNHLY and CDR2 is FYNNEI. This CDR3 region has 14 residues. Trimming took off 5 bases at V and 0 bases at J, with 10 bases between the two ends.

The V gene is TRBV4-1, the J gene TRBJ1-5; D is unclear. V lost 0 bases to trimming and J lost 0 bases, with 6 bases between them. This CDR3 is built from 15 residues. Germline loops: CDR1 MGHRA, CDR2 YSYEKL. The chain's CDR3 is CASSQEDYSNQPQHF. CDR3 nucleotides: TGCGCCAGCAGCCAAGAAGACTATAGCAATCAGCCCCAGCATTTT.

This sequence joins TRBV19 and TRBJ2-1; 7 bases are a match to TRBD1. The germline gives CDR1 LNHDA, CDR2 SQIVND (reference sequence). The CDR3 has 17 residues. The trim removed 6 bases at V and 3 bases at J, leaving 14 bases unmatched. DNA of the CDR3: TGTGCCAGTAGACGGGACAGCCTTTCTTCTTTCTACAATGAGCAGTTCTTC. This gives the protein CASRRDSLSSFYNEQFF.

The chain has TRBV6-4 and TRBJ1-1; D perhaps matches TRBD1 (5 bases). Trimming cost V 3 bases and J 0 bases, with 8 bases left between them. The CDR3 is 14 amino acids. CDR1 and CDR2 from the germline V gene are MRHNA and SNTAGT. CDR3: CASSEGGVNTEAFF. For the CDR3, the DNA is TGTGCCAGCAGTGAGGGGGGAGTGAACACTGAAGCTTTCTTT.

This clone has a single count. The chain uses TRBV2 and TRBJ1-5; TRBD1 might be the D (5 bases). CDR1 and CDR2 (germline): SNHLY, FYNNEI. This CDR3 is 13 amino acids long. V lost 3 bases to trimming and J lost 4 bases, with 7 bases between them. CDR3 sequence reads: CASSEYRNQPQHF. The CDR3 DNA follows: TGTGCCAGCAGTGAGTACAGGAATCAGCCCCAGCATTTT. Complete variable domain (other parts from reference TRBV2 and TRBJ1-5): EPEVTQTPSHQVTQMGQEVILRCVPISNHLYFYWYRQILGQKVEFLVSFYNNEISEKSEIFDDQFSVERPDGSNFTLKIRSTKLEDSAMYFCASSEYRNQPQHFGDGTRLSIL.

The V call is TRBV6-6, the J call TRBJ1-4; 7 nucleotides line up with TRBD1. CDR1 is MNHNY and CDR2 is SVGAGI in the germline V gene (reference sequence). CDR3 length: 15 amino acids. J gave up 0 bases and V 2 bases, and 0 bases lay outside the gene matches. In DNA form, the CDR3 reads TGTGCCAGCAGTTACGACAGGGCAACTAATGAAAAACTGTTTTTT. This sequence encodes CASSYDRATNEKLFF.

The chain has TRBV5-4 and TRBJ2-3; 11 bases align to TRBD2. Germline CDR1 SGHNT, CDR2 YYREEE (reference sequence). CDR3 length: 15 amino acids. Losses at the gene ends were 1 base for V and 4 bases for J; bases not matched to a gene: 2. CDR3 sequence (DNA): TGTGCCAGCAGCTTGCTAGCGGGAGGATCAGATACGCAGTATTTT. Its translation: CASSLLAGGSDTQYF. The variable domain in full, completed from reference TRBV5-4 and TRBJ2-3, reads ETGVTQSPTHLIKTRGQQVTLRCSSQSGHNTVSWYQQALGQGPQFIFQYYREEENGRGNFPPRFSGLQFPNYSSELNVNALELDDSALYLCASSLLAGGSDTQYFGPGTRLTVL.

Remarks on this clone: Relative to the germline gene, one junction end is altered; a read error may explain this. V usage is TRBV19 and J usage is TRBJ2-2; 10 bases align to TRBD2. The CDR3 runs to 15 residues. CDR1 is LNHDA and CDR2 is SQIVND in the germline V gene (reference sequence). The CDR3 sequence is CASSRLAGEVGELLF. CDR3 coding DNA: TGTGCCAGTAGTAGGCTAGCGGGAGAAGTCGGGGAGCTGTTGTTT.

The chain couples TRBV7-9 to TRBJ2-2; D may be TRBD1 (6 bases). Between the trimmed V and J ends, which lost 2 bases and 6 bases, there was a span of 10 bases. Looked up from germline, CDR1 is SEHNR and CDR2 is FQNEAQ (reference sequence). The CDR3 contains 14 residues. The CDR3 reads CASSLLAGAGELFF. In DNA form, the CDR3 reads TGTGCCAGCAGCTTACTTGCAGGGGCCGGGGAGCTGTTTTTT.

This chain uses TRBV5-8 with TRBJ2-3, with D possibly TRBD2 on 6 matching bases. The CDR3 has 15 residues. Trimming stripped 4 bases from V and 2 bases from J, with 14 bases between. Germline V gene sequence: CDR1 SGHTS, CDR2 YDEGEE. The CDR3 nucleotides read TGTGCCAGCAGCCCCTCGGGAGAGGACACAGATACGCAGTATTTT. It codes for CASSPSGEDTDTQYF.